These 25 T cell receptor beta chains came from one sample sequenced in a study of blood T cell repertoires in COVID-19. The method was immunoSEQ multiplex PCR; TCRdb's version includes in-frame clones alone and lacks a portion of them. The sample has just over 650,000 clones; approximately 90% are singletons. Sequenced input: peripheral blood. These receptors were obtained from a woman younger than 35 with acute or convalescent COVID-19.

The chain links TRBV12-3 or TRBV12-4 to TRBJ2-7; a weak D match, TRBD1 (5 bases). With 5 bases removed from V and 2 bases from J, the gap between germline ends came to 10 bases. The CDR3 runs to 13 residues. In DNA, the CDR3 is TGTGCCAGCAGTCGCGACAGTGCCTACGAGCAGTACTTC. It is translated as CASSRDSAYEQYF.

V is TRBV29-1 and J is TRBJ2-2; possible D gene TRBD1, 5 bases. Germline V gene lookup returns CDR1 SQVTM and CDR2 ANQGSEA. There are 15 residues in the CDR3. Trimming stripped 8 bases from V and 4 bases from J, with 20 bases between. In nucleotides, the CDR3 is TGCAGCATACCGAATTGGACAACAGGCACCGGGGAGCTGTTTTTT. It yields the protein CSIPNWTTGTGELFF.

The chain uses TRBV6-8 and TRBJ2-7, with a possible D match to TRBD1 (5 bases). The CDR3 runs 19 residues. Germline V gives CDR1 MNHGY, CDR2 SAAAGT. The V end lost 0 bases, the J end lost 3 bases, and 24 bases lay between the germline ends. The CDR3: CASSYSGQGGRGVYYEQYF. In DNA, the CDR3 is TGTGCCAGCAGTTACTCCGGTCAGGGTGGCCGTGGCGTCTACTACGAGCAGTACTTC.

The V and J genes are TRBV18 and TRBJ2-7, with 7 bases aligning to TRBD1. Per the germline V gene, CDR1 is KGHSH and CDR2 is LQKENI. The junction had 9 bases not matched to a gene; V was cut back by 3 bases and J by 4 bases. This CDR3 has 15 residues. This CDR3 is CASSPPGTAFYEQYF. The CDR3 DNA follows: TGTGCCAGCTCACCGCCCGGGACAGCGTTTTACGAGCAGTACTTC.

This chain joins TRBV7-2 and TRBJ2-3; 8 bases match TRBD2. V lost 5 bases to trimming and J lost 0 bases; unmatched junction nucleotides: 10. The CDR3 is 17 amino acids. Germline CDR1 SGHTA, CDR2 FQGNSA. The CDR3 DNA sequence: TGTGCCAGCAGCCTTAGTGGTAGCGGGGTTAGCACAGATACGCAGTATTTT. It specifies CASSLSGSGVSTDTQYF. Drawing the rest from reference TRBV7-2 and TRBJ2-3, the complete variable domain is GAGVSQSPSNKVTEKGKDVELRCDPISGHTALYWYRQSLGQGLEFLIYFQGNSAPDKSGLPSDRFSAERTGGSVSTLTIQRTQQEDSAVYLCASSLSGSGVSTDTQYFGPGTRLTVL.

The chain links TRBV7-9 to TRBJ2-3; perhaps TRBD2 as D (6 bases). CDR3 length equals 15 residues. Trimming pared 1 base from V and 3 bases from J, leaving 11 bases between. The germline CDR1 and CDR2 sequences are SEHNR and FQNEAQ (reference sequence). Written as DNA, the CDR3 is TGTGCCAGCAGCTTAGGATCGGGGGAGACAGATACGCAGTATTTT. Encoded protein: CASSLGSGETDTQYF. Variable domain in full (rest from reference TRBV7-9 and TRBJ2-3): DTGVSQNPRHKITKRGQNVTFRCDPISEHNRLYWYRQTLGQGPEFLTYFQNEAQLEKSRLLSDRFSAERPKGSFSTLEIQRTEQGDSAMYLCASSLGSGETDTQYFGPGTRLTVL.

The rearrangement joins TRBV5-4 to TRBJ2-1, with 9 positions matching TRBD1. The CDR3 has 15 residues. J was trimmed by 6 bases and V by 0 bases; bases with no gene match: 4. Germline CDR1 is SGHNT and CDR2 is YYREEE (reference sequence). Written as DNA, the CDR3 is TGTGCCAGCAGCTTGGATGTGACAGGGGGCAATGAGCAGTTCTTC. It specifies CASSLDVTGGNEQFF.

This clone has more than one count but fewer than ten. This sample includes further DNA sequences coding for the same CDR3. The gene calls are TRBV5-1 and TRBJ1-1; D may be TRBD1 (5 bases). This CDR3 comprises 14 residues. The V and J ends lost 4 bases and 1 base respectively, with 11 bases between them. CDR1 and CDR2 (germline): SGHRS, YFSETQ. The DNA of the CDR3 is TGCGCCAGCAGCCTAGCGGGACGGAACACTGAAGCTTTCTTT. The encoded protein is CASSLAGRNTEAFF.

The rearrangement links TRBV5-4 to TRBJ1-1, with D tentatively TRBD1 (6 bases). The germline V gene has CDR1 SGHNT and CDR2 YYREEE (reference sequence). V lost 5 bases and J lost 1, with 15 bases in between. The CDR3 has 15 amino acids. The CDR3 loop is CASSLPGTKNTEAFF. The CDR3 nucleotides read TGTGCCAGCAGTCTCCCCGGGACAAAGAACACTGAAGCTTTCTTT.

This chain connects TRBV7-9 to TRBJ2-5; D may be TRBD2 (7 bases). The CDR3 spans 13 residues. Per germline, CDR1 SEHNR and CDR2 FQNEAQ (reference sequence). The V and J ends lost 0 bases and 9 bases respectively, with 11 bases between them. CDR3 residues: CASSLAGGGAQYF. CDR3 coding DNA: TGTGCCAGCAGCTTAGCTGGAGGGGGGGCCCAGTACTTC.

The V gene is TRBV27, the J gene TRBJ2-6; tentatively, D is TRBD2 (5 bases). V lost 6 bases and J 4 bases, leaving 13 bases between the germline ends. CDR1 is MNHEY and CDR2 is SMNVEV in the germline V gene (reference sequence). The CDR3 extends over 15 amino acids. The CDR3: CASRTGMEGANVLTF. CDR3 nucleotide sequence: TGTGCCAGCAGGACGGGAATGGAAGGGGCCAACGTCCTGACTTTC.

The V and J genes are TRBV6-5 and TRBJ1-1; 7 nucleotides line up with TRBD1. Germline CDR1 reads MNHEY; CDR2 reads SVGAGI. V lost 2 bases and J lost 4; bases outside the gene matches: 4. The CDR3 is made up of 14 amino acids. In DNA form, the CDR3 reads TGTGCCAGCAGTTACAGGGGGCTTGTCACTGAAGCTTTCTTT. Translating gives CASSYRGLVTEAFF.

V and J are TRBV2 and TRBJ1-6, with 9 bases aligning to TRBD1. Germline loops: CDR1 SNHLY, CDR2 FYNNEI. The V gene end was trimmed by 6 bases and the J gene end by 0 bases; junction bases not matched to a gene: 3. The CDR3 is made up of 16 amino acids. CDR3 loop: CASRGTGSSYNSPLHF. The CDR3 DNA sequence: TGTGCCAGCAGGGGGACAGGGAGCTCCTATAATTCACCCCTCCACTTT. The whole variable domain, remainder taken from reference TRBV2 and TRBJ1-6, is EPEVTQTPSHQVTQMGQEVILRCVPISNHLYFYWYRQILGQKVEFLVSFYNNEISEKSEIFDDQFSVERPDGSNFTLKIRSTKLEDSAMYFCASRGTGSSYNSPLHFGNGTRLTVT.

V and J are TRBV19 and TRBJ2-2; D might be TRBD2 (5 bases). Germline CDR1 and CDR2: LNHDA and SQIVND (reference sequence). CDR3 size: 15 residues. The V and J ends lost 4 bases and 4 bases respectively, with 13 bases between them. Here the CDR3 reads CASSRWGRGTGELFF. The CDR3 bases are TGTGCCAGTAGTAGATGGGGTCGGGGCACCGGGGAGCTGTTTTTT.

Here the CDR3 reads CASSYSGSSHSGANVLTF. The CDR3 DNA sequence: TGTGCCAGCAGTTACTCGGGCAGCTCCCACTCTGGGGCCAACGTCCTGACTTTC. V gene TRBV6-2 or TRBV6-3 combines with J gene TRBJ2-6; D is undetermined. This CDR3 is built from 18 residues. V lost 0 bases to trimming and J lost 0 bases, with 12 bases between them. Looked up from germline, CDR1 is MNHEY and CDR2 is SVGEGT.

This chain joins TRBV30 and TRBJ1-2; a possible D gene is TRBD1 (6 bases). This CDR3 has 15 residues. Per the germline V gene, CDR1 is GTSNPN and CDR2 is SVGIG (reference sequence). Trimming took off 0 bases at V and 4 bases at J, with 15 bases between the two ends. DNA for the CDR3: TGTGCCTGGAGTGTAGGCCAGGGGTTCGGCTATGGCTACACCTTC. Translation: CAWSVGQGFGYGYTF.

This clone was recorded only once. The chain joins TRBV5-1 to TRBJ1-1, with D unresolved. CDR3 size: 15 residues. Trimming shortened V by 0 bases and J by 1 base, and 10 bases separated the two germline ends. The germline V gene has CDR1 SGHRS and CDR2 YFSETQ. The CDR3 spells CASSLVEGRNTEAFF. CDR3 coding DNA: TGCGCCAGCAGCTTGGTAGAGGGAAGGAACACTGAAGCTTTCTTT.

This rearrangement joins TRBV19 to TRBJ1-3; D unresolved. The germline CDR1 and CDR2 sequences are LNHDA and SQIVND (reference sequence). The CDR3 is 15 residues long. The ends were cut back, 9 bases at V and 0 bases at J, with 15 bases in the middle. The DNA of the CDR3 is TGTGCCAGCTCCCGGGAACTAAGCTCTGGAAACACCATATATTTT. Its translation is CASSRELSSGNTIYF.

This sequence joins TRBV19 and TRBJ2-1, with TRBD2 as a possible D gene (5 bases). V dropped 8 bases and J dropped 1 base, with 6 bases sitting between them. Looked up from germline, CDR1 is LNHDA and CDR2 is SQIVND (reference sequence). CDR3 size: 12 residues. CDR3 nucleotide sequence: TGTGCCAGTGAGGGTTCCTACAATGAGCAGTTCTTC. This sequence encodes CASEGSYNEQFF.

CDR3 protein: CATSREYRGRNTEAFF. CDR3 DNA sequence: TGTGCCACCAGCAGGGAGTACAGGGGGCGAAACACTGAAGCTTTCTTT. This chain connects TRBV15 to TRBJ1-1, with 9 bases identical to TRBD1. From germline, CDR1 is LNHNV and CDR2 YYDKDF (reference sequence). This CDR3 comprises 16 residues. J lost 2 bases, V lost 3 bases, and 7 bases had no gene match.

The chain is built from TRBV30 and TRBJ1-6, with a tentative D call TRBD1 (6 bases). Trimming removed 0 bases from V and 4 bases from J, with 13 bases in between. In germline, CDR1 is GTSNPN, CDR2 SVGIG (reference sequence). The CDR3 length is 16 residues. The CDR3 DNA is TGTGCCTGGAGTGTACTTCCAGGGACATATAATTCACCCCTCCACTTT. Protein: CAWSVLPGTYNSPLHF. Full variable domain (outside the CDR3, taken from reference TRBV30 and TRBJ1-6): SQTIHQWPATLVQPVGSPLSLECTVEGTSNPNLYWYRQAAGRGLQLLFYSVGIGQISSEVPQNLSASRPQDRQFILSSKKLLLSDSGFYLCAWSVLPGTYNSPLHFGNGTRLTVT.

This clone showed up just once. This rearrangement joins TRBV6-5 to TRBJ2-1, with D possibly TRBD1 on 6 matching bases. The CDR3 has 14 amino acids. The germline CDR1 and CDR2 sequences are MNHEY and SVGAGI. The germline V and J ends were trimmed by 4 bases and 2 bases, with 9 bases remaining between them. The CDR3 DNA is TGTGCCAGCAGTTTAGGGGGACCCTACAATGAGCAGTTCTTC. Its translation is CASSLGGPYNEQFF.

V is TRBV2 and J is TRBJ1-2, with a possible D match to TRBD1 (5 bases). Germline assignment: CDR1 SNHLY and CDR2 FYNNEI. The germline V and J ends were trimmed by 6 bases and 4 bases, with 21 bases remaining between them. The CDR3 runs 16 residues. The CDR3 DNA sequence: TGTGCCAGCAGAGCAGTAAGGACACCTGACGCCTATGGCTACACCTTC. Residues: CASRAVRTPDAYGYTF.

The chain carries TRBV5-1 and TRBJ2-7; D is ambiguous. The V and J ends lost 2 bases and 2 bases respectively, with 11 bases between them. CDR1 and CDR2 from the germline V gene are SGHRS and YFSETQ. This CDR3 spans 14 amino acids. This CDR3 reads CASSFDTFPYEQYF. CDR3 coding DNA: TGCGCCAGCAGCTTTGACACCTTCCCCTACGAGCAGTACTTC.

The chain links TRBV24-1 to TRBJ1-1; D unresolved. The germline V gene has CDR1 KGHDR and CDR2 SFDVKD. V lost 9 bases and J lost 2, with 18 bases in between. CDR3 length: 15 residues. The CDR3 reads CATAWVGRQNTEAFF. Written as DNA, the CDR3 is TGTGCCACCGCCTGGGTGGGGAGACAAAACACTGAAGCTTTCTTT.